The present TCR beta chain was sequenced within a study of human T cells and chemical hapten exposure (dated by TCRdb to the early 2020s). Regarding the complete study: For sensitization, 2% DPC in acetone was applied to a 2 cm by 2 cm area of upper inner arm skin. Patients additionally received weekly therapeutic DPC doses to the scalp throughout the roughly 24-week study period. Patch tests used Finn chambers with 0.01% DPC on the upper back, scored after 6 days by International Contact Dermatitis Research Group standards. The patient cohort, mostly female, included alopecia areata with under or over 50% scalp involvement, alopecia totalis and alopecia universalis. The libraries were sequenced as a pool, and the TCR yield per sample differed mostly because of small variations in library volumes within the pool. The study tracked peripheral blood TCR repertoire changes in vivo during primary and secondary sensitization to the hapten diphenylcyclopropenone (DPC) in alopecia patients. Patient blood was sampled pre-sensitization (week 0) and at 2, 6 and about 24 weeks after DPC sensitization. For TCR sequencing, blood came from 25 to 35 alopecia patients at anywhere from one to four time points (pre-sensitization, 2, 6 and 24 weeks).

The time point label here, explained by the study, means: pre-sensitization, week 0. The sample's treatment or condition label, decoded: therapeutic diphenylcyclopropenone sensitization with weekly scalp DPC. At each patch-test visit, blood was drawn before the patch test was applied. Patients were eligible if aged 18 to 70, diagnosed with alopecia and judged suitable for DPC therapy, and pregnant patients were excluded. Total RNA was extracted from unfractionated whole blood collected in Tempus Blood RNA tubes. In its sample, this clonotype was seen a few times. This receptor's antigen is unknown. No much larger clone is present one base from it, and per-base qualities are unavailable. The method was RACE. This sample was sequenced with a NextSeq 500. During library preparation, unique molecular identifiers were attached to individual cDNA molecules so that TCRs could be counted in a quantitative, reproducible way. From each blood RNA sample, both TCR alpha and TCR beta chains were sequenced. On the study's bioinformatics: The median number of TCRs per sample was approximately 96,000, ranging from roughly 23,224 to 690,600. V, J and CDR3 annotation of the TCR reads was carried out using the Decombinator software suite. Every sample was subsampled to the same number of TCRs (28,000) for the PS versus PT1 abundance plots. Expanded TCRs were defined as absent before sensitization and observed at least eight times at the 2-week time point. TCRdb reran the public reads through fastp at Q25 and MiXCR, keeping productive beta chains. Identical CDR3 proteins give one entry, which carries the most common genes and DNA. TCRdb's processing, not the authors' own work, is the source of the V and J calls. This sample holds over 300,000 distinct CDR3 sequences; 5.1% were observed only once. The ten largest make up just over 2.5% of the sample.

The junction carries 13 bases between V and J, which are trimmed by 3 bases and 0 bases respectively. The germline V gene provides CDR1 SGHRS and CDR2 YFSETQ. The CDR3 numbers 16 residues from cysteine through phenylalanine. CDR3 DNA only is kept here, 48 bases in frame from base 1. Beyond this particular receptor, the publication reports: Repeated subsampling changed both the strength of the expansion versus patch-test correlation and the threshold at which the correlation became significant. All patients had alopecia, a presumed autoimmune disease, so their immune response might differ from that of healthy individuals. Significantly more large CDR3 similarity clusters were formed by expanded TCRs than by pre-sensitization or healthy control sets, consistent with antigen-driven responses. DPC sensitization did not change the number of TCRs with a frequency above 1 in 1000, and there was no evidence of changes in global repertoire structure. Patch test score correlated positively with the number of PT1 expanded TCRs, reaching significance at thresholds 8, 16 and 32 but not at 4.

This receptor was taken from a woman aged 45-60 years with alopecia areata. Some clones in this sample may be carry-over from other donors' samples. The source was whole blood, collected in connection with sensitization to the hapten diphenylcyclopropenone (DPC). Here the chain combines TRBV5-1 and TRBJ2-1, and TRBD2 may be the D gene, going by 7 matching bases. The nucleotides read TGCGCCAGCAGCTCGGGGGGCCCTAGCTCCTACAATGAGCAGTTCTTC. Its protein reads: CASSSGGPSSYNEQFF. Reference TRBV5-1 and TRBJ2-1 proteins supply the regions before and after the CDR3; the full variable domain is: KAGVTQTPRYLIKTRGQQVTLSCSPISGHRSVSWYQQTPGQGLQFLFEYFSETQRNKGNFPGRFSGRQFSNSRSEMNVSTLELGDSALYLCASSSGGPSSYNEQFFGPGTRLTVL.